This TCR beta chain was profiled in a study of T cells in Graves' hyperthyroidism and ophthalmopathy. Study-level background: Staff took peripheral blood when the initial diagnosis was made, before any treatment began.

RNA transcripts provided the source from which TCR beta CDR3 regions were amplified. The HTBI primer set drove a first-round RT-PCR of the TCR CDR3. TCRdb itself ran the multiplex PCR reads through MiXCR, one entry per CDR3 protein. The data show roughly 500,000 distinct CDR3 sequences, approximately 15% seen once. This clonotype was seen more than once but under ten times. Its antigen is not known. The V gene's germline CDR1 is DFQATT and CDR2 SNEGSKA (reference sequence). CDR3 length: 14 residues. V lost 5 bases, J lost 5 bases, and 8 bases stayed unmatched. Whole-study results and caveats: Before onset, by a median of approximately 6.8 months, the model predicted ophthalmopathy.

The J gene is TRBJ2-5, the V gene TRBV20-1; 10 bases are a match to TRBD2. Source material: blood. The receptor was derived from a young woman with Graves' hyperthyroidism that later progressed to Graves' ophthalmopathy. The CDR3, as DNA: TGCAGTGCTGAAGGTCTGACTAGCGGGGAGACCCAGTACTTC. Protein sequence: CSAEGLTSGETQYF.